Following are 8 T cell receptor beta chains from one sample sequenced in a study of cytomegalovirus exposure and HLA in healthy donors. The PCR employed 60 Vbeta primers together with 13 Jbeta primers. Some clones are missing from TCRdb's copy, which holds only in-frame ones; the method was immunoSEQ multiplex PCR. The sample consists of about 170,000 clones, 80% to 90% of them appearing once. Sequenced: PBMCs. Source of these receptors: a male donor in good health and CMV-seronegative.

The genes are TRBV5-5 and TRBJ1-5; D gene unclear. The V gene's germline CDR1 is SGHKS and CDR2 YYEKEE (reference sequence). Trimming shortened V by 0 bases and J by 8 bases, and 21 bases separated the two germline ends. The CDR3 spans 17 residues. This CDR3 reads CASSLDGAVATRKPQHF. The DNA for the CDR3 is TGTGCCAGCAGCTTGGATGGTGCAGTCGCGACACGAAAGCCCCAGCATTTT.

This clone is a singleton in its sample. This sequence joins TRBV6-5 and TRBJ2-1; 14 positions match TRBD2. The germline V gene has CDR1 MNHEY and CDR2 SVGAGI. The CDR3 covers 16 residues. V gave up 0 bases and J gave up 8 bases; unmatched junction bases: 3. The CDR3 here is CASSYSGTSGSYEQFF. CDR3 coding DNA: TGTGCCAGCAGTTACTCGGGGACTAGCGGGAGCTATGAGCAGTTCTTC.

DNA for the CDR3: TGTGCCAGCAGCCCACGGAGAACAGGTTTGGGTGGCTACACCTTC. Translated, it gives CASSPRRTGLGGYTF. This chain uses TRBV13 with TRBJ1-2; weak D call: TRBD1 (5 bases). CDR1 and CDR2 from the germline V gene are PRHDT and FYEKMQ (reference sequence). The CDR3 has 15 amino acids. Trimming shortened V by 5 bases and J by 7 bases, and 20 bases separated the two germline ends.

The V and J genes are TRBV28 and TRBJ1-1; TRBD1 matches at 7 bases. Germline V gene lookup returns CDR1 MDHEN and CDR2 SYDVKM. CDR3 length equals 13 residues. With 8 bases clipped from V and 6 bases from J, the junction kept 9 bases outside the gene matches. CDR3 sequence (DNA): TGTGCCAGCGCAACAGGGGTACGGGCTGAAGCTTTCTTT. Its translation is CASATGVRAEAFF.

This clone came up a few times. This rearrangement joins TRBV6-5 to TRBJ1-2, with a possible D match to TRBD1 (6 bases). The germline V gene has CDR1 MNHEY and CDR2 SVGAGI. The CDR3 is 12 amino acids. Trimming took off 4 bases at V and 10 bases at J, with 13 bases between the two ends. The CDR3 nucleotides read TGTGCCAGCAGTTTTGCAGGGGTGGACTACACCTTC. Amino acids: CASSFAGVDYTF.

The V and J genes are TRBV11-2 and TRBJ2-3; 10 nucleotides agree with TRBD2. Germline CDR1 reads SGHAT; CDR2 reads FQNNGV. This CDR3 has 15 residues. V was pared by 5 bases and J by 1 base, with 3 bases of the junction left unmatched. The CDR3 reads CASSKGLAGTDTQYF. The DNA for the CDR3 is TGTGCCAGCAGCAAAGGACTAGCGGGCACAGATACGCAGTATTTT.

J is TRBJ2-1 and V is TRBV2, with D possibly TRBD1 on 5 matching bases. The V gene lost 1 base and the J gene lost 4 bases, with 11 bases spanning the gap. Germline V gene data show CDR1 as SNHLY and CDR2 as FYNNEI. The CDR3 length is 15 residues. DNA for the CDR3: TGTGCCAGCAGTGAAGAACAGGTTCCTTACAATGAGCAGTTCTTC. Amino acids: CASSEEQVPYNEQFF. The full variable domain, with the rest looked up from reference TRBV2 and TRBJ2-1, is EPEVTQTPSHQVTQMGQEVILRCVPISNHLYFYWYRQILGQKVEFLVSFYNNEISEKSEIFDDQFSVERPDGSNFTLKIRSTKLEDSAMYFCASSEEQVPYNEQFFGPGTRLTVL.

This clone was observed a few times. J is TRBJ1-2 and V is TRBV4-3, with TRBD1 matching 7 bases. Trimming cost V 1 base and J 3 bases; bases outside gene matches: 5. From germline, CDR1 is LGHNA and CDR2 YSLEER. This CDR3 is built from 15 residues. CDR3: CASSQGDSAHYGYTF. CDR3 bases: TGCGCCAGCAGCCAAGGGGACAGCGCCCACTATGGCTACACCTTC.